A single sample gave rise to the 30 T cell receptor beta chains below, sequenced in a study of blood T cell repertoires in COVID-19. The assay was immunoSEQ multiplex PCR, and TCRdb's table has in-frame clones only and misses some. The sample yields 200,000 to 300,000 clones, roughly 86% seen once. What was sequenced was peripheral blood. The origin of the receptors is a man between 35 and 55 years old who had recovered from COVID-19.

This clone was detected once. V and J are TRBV5-1 and TRBJ2-2, with 10 bases that match TRBD1. The CDR3 is 16 residues long. Unmatched junction bases numbered 9, after V lost 4 bases and J lost 6 bases. Germline CDR1 and CDR2: SGHRS and YFSETQ. CDR3: CASSPMGQGRSGELFF. CDR3 in DNA: TGCGCCAGCAGCCCGATGGGACAGGGGAGGTCCGGGGAGCTGTTTTTT.

This chain joins TRBV5-1 and TRBJ2-1; tentatively, D is TRBD1 (6 bases). V lost 3 bases to trimming and J lost 0 bases, with 16 bases between them. The germline V gene encodes CDR1 SGHRS and CDR2 YFSETQ. The CDR3 spans 17 residues. CDR3 sequence reads: CASSSGVPLSSYNEQFF. CDR3 nucleotides: TGCGCCAGCAGCTCAGGGGTCCCACTAAGCTCCTACAATGAGCAGTTCTTC.

The chain links TRBV7-6 to TRBJ2-1; 8 bases map to TRBD2. V gave up 5 bases and J gave up 7 bases; unmatched junction bases: 16. Germline CDR1 SGHVS, CDR2 FNYEAQ. The CDR3 has 17 residues. In DNA, the CDR3 is TGTGCCAGCAGCACTCCCCGGGGGAGCGGGAGTATGAATGAGCAGTTCTTC. This translates into CASSTPRGSGSMNEQFF.

The chain couples TRBV6-2 or TRBV6-3 to TRBJ1-6; D remains unclear. The V and J ends lost 6 bases and 6 bases respectively, with 15 bases between them. The CDR3 is 15 residues long. Germline V gene data show CDR1 as MNHEY and CDR2 as SVGEGT. CDR3 amino acids: CASSETGIPNSPLHF. As DNA, the CDR3 is TGTGCCAGCAGCGAGACCGGGATTCCTAATTCACCCCTCCACTTT.

This clone is a singleton in its sample. The chain carries TRBV4-3 and TRBJ1-2, with D hard to call. Trimming cost V 1 base and J 6 bases, with 9 bases left between them. The CDR3 spans 13 residues. Germline CDR1 LGHNA, CDR2 YSLEER. CDR3 residues: CASSQGLYHGYTF. CDR3 nucleotide sequence: TGCGCCAGCAGCCAAGGACTCTATCATGGCTACACCTTC.

The V gene is TRBV6-2 or TRBV6-3, the J gene TRBJ2-7; TRBD1 agrees at 7 bases. V lost 4 bases to trimming and J lost 4 bases; unmatched junction nucleotides: 13. Germline lookup yields CDR1 MNHEY and CDR2 SVGEGT. The CDR3 spans 16 residues. The DNA for the CDR3 is TGTGCCAGCAGTTTCCCGGCTAGGGGGCCAACTTACGAGCAGTACTTC. Its translation: CASSFPARGPTYEQYF.

The V gene is TRBV28, the J gene TRBJ1-1, with a possible D match to TRBD1 (5 bases). Germline assignment: CDR1 MDHEN and CDR2 SYDVKM. The CDR3 covers 15 residues. V was trimmed by 5 bases and J by 4 bases, leaving 17 bases between them. CDR3 amino acids: CASSLTPMGGTEAFF. DNA for the CDR3: TGTGCCAGCAGTCTAACCCCTATGGGGGGCACTGAAGCTTTCTTT.

The chain employs TRBV28 and TRBJ1-2, with TRBD1 as a possible D gene (5 bases). The CDR3 is made up of 13 amino acids. Looked up from germline, CDR1 is MDHEN and CDR2 is SYDVKM. V lost 4 bases, J lost 0 bases, and 6 bases lay in between. The CDR3: CASSSGSNYGYTF. In DNA form, the CDR3 reads TGTGCCAGCAGTTCAGGGTCTAACTATGGCTACACCTTC.

The chain joins TRBV7-2 to TRBJ2-7; weak D call: TRBD2 (5 bases). V lost 5 bases to trimming and J lost 3 bases, with 11 bases between them. CDR1 and CDR2 from the germline V gene are SGHTA and FQGNSA. The CDR3 spans 13 residues. In nucleotides, the CDR3 is TGTGCCAGCAGCGTGGACGGACTCTACGAGCAGTACTTC. Translating gives CASSVDGLYEQYF.

This CDR3 is CASNGVGEINEQFF. As DNA, the CDR3 is TGTGCCAGCAACGGGGTGGGAGAGATCAATGAGCAGTTCTTC. This rearrangement joins TRBV25-1 to TRBJ2-1; a weak D match, TRBD2 (5 bases). Trimming pared 7 bases from V and 6 bases from J, leaving 16 bases between. Germline values: CDR1 MGHDK, CDR2 SYGVNS. The CDR3 is 14 amino acids.

The rearrangement joins TRBV30 to TRBJ2-2; D is possibly TRBD2 (6 bases). V gave up 0 bases and J gave up 6 bases, with 17 bases separating them. From germline, CDR1 is GTSNPN and CDR2 SVGIG (reference sequence). The CDR3 extends over 16 amino acids. The CDR3 coding sequence is TGTGCCTGGAGTGTGGGACGGGAATGGGGGGCCGGGGAGCTGTTTTTT. This sequence encodes CAWSVGREWGAGELFF.

The chain recombines TRBV30 with TRBJ2-2; D unresolved. Germline V gene sequence: CDR1 GTSNPN, CDR2 SVGIG (reference sequence). The length of the CDR3 is 14 residues. V dropped 7 bases and J dropped 2 bases, with 14 bases sitting between them. The CDR3 sequence is CASEIIHNTGELFF. The CDR3 DNA sequence: TGTGCCTCCGAGATAATCCATAACACCGGGGAGCTGTTTTTT.

The rearrangement uses TRBV7-2 and TRBJ1-2; TRBD1 is a possible D gene (6 bases). The germline V and J ends were trimmed by 5 bases and 5 bases, with 18 bases remaining between them. The CDR3 totals 15 residues. Germline loops: CDR1 SGHTA, CDR2 FQGNSA. CDR3 sequence: CASSPGGQPLYGYTF. The CDR3 nucleotides are TGTGCCAGCAGCCCGGGAGGACAGCCCTTATATGGCTACACCTTC.

This chain joins TRBV14 and TRBJ2-5, with D perhaps TRBD2 (5 bases). The CDR3 spans 15 residues. V was cut by 5 bases and J by 4 bases, with 17 bases left in between. Per the germline V gene, CDR1 is SGHDN and CDR2 is FVKESK. Here the CDR3 reads CASSADWKRGETQYF. Here the CDR3 DNA reads TGTGCCAGCAGCGCGGACTGGAAGCGAGGAGAGACCCAGTACTTC.

The chain has TRBV5-1 and TRBJ2-1; 10 bases are shared with TRBD2. CDR3 length: 19 residues. V dropped 1 base and J dropped 3; count of bases not matched to a gene: 13. Germline V lookup: CDR1 SGHRS, CDR2 YFSETQ. DNA for the CDR3: TGCGCCAGCAGCTTGACTAGCGGGGCCCCCCTCCGTCTCTACAATGAGCAGTTCTTC. Its protein is CASSLTSGAPLRLYNEQFF. Complete variable domain (other parts from reference TRBV5-1 and TRBJ2-1): KAGVTQTPRYLIKTRGQQVTLSCSPISGHRSVSWYQQTPGQGLQFLFEYFSETQRNKGNFPGRFSGRQFSNSRSEMNVSTLELGDSALYLCASSLTSGAPLRLYNEQFFGPGTRLTVL.

This clone has only one observation. The chain carries TRBV7-2 and TRBJ2-7; D call uncertain. The CDR3 has 14 residues. The germline V gene has CDR1 SGHTA and CDR2 FQGNSA. V was clipped by 3 bases and J by 2 bases, with 11 bases between them. The CDR3 protein is CASSFGISPYEQYF. The DNA for the CDR3 is TGTGCCAGCAGCTTCGGTATTTCTCCCTACGAGCAGTACTTC.

The J gene is TRBJ2-7, the V gene TRBV10-2; no clear D. The length of the CDR3 is 12 residues. Per the germline V gene, CDR1 is WSHSY and CDR2 is SAAADI. Trimming removed 7 bases from V and 2 bases from J, with 9 bases in between. The CDR3 DNA is TGCGCCAGCATGGGCACAGCCTACGAGCAGTACTTC. Translating it yields CASMGTAYEQYF.

The CDR3 DNA reads TGTGCCAGCAGCTCTTACGGGGGGGTCCTTGTCACAGATACGCAGTATTTT. It is translated as CASSSYGGVLVTDTQYF. The V and J genes are TRBV7-6 and TRBJ2-3; TRBD2 aligns across 8 bases. J lost 2 bases, V lost 4 bases, and 11 bases had no gene match. The germline V gene has CDR1 SGHVS and CDR2 FNYEAQ. The CDR3 is 17 residues long.

V gene TRBV27 combines with J gene TRBJ2-1, with 11 bases that match TRBD2. The ends lost 6 bases at V and 7 bases at J; junction bases unmatched: 5. CDR3 length: 14 residues. Per germline, CDR1 MNHEY and CDR2 SMNVEV (reference sequence). CDR3 residues: CASRTSGSTNEQFF. CDR3 bases: TGTGCCAGCAGAACTAGCGGGAGTACAAATGAGCAGTTCTTC.

This chain joins TRBV6-2 or TRBV6-3 and TRBJ2-7, with D unclear. The V end was cut by 6 bases, the J end by 0 bases, with 15 bases between. Germline V gene lookup returns CDR1 MNHEY and CDR2 SVGEGT. The CDR3 is made up of 15 amino acids. CDR3 sequence reads: CASRPSSRDSYEQYF. The DNA of the CDR3 is TGTGCCAGCAGACCTTCCTCGCGCGACTCCTACGAGCAGTACTTC.

This chain uses TRBV6-4 with TRBJ2-3, with 12 positions matching TRBD1. V lost 9 bases and J lost 4; bases outside the gene matches: 2. The CDR3 length is 13 residues. Germline lookup yields CDR1 MRHNA and CDR2 SNTAGT. The CDR3 reads CARGDRGPDTQYF. The CDR3, as DNA: TGTGCCAGGGGGGACAGGGGGCCAGATACGCAGTATTTT.

The chain combines TRBV5-4 with TRBJ2-7; TRBD2 agrees at 13 bases. V lost 4 bases, J lost 0 bases, and 10 bases stayed unmatched. CDR1 is SGHNT and CDR2 is YYREEE in the germline V gene (reference sequence). This CDR3 contains 18 residues. The CDR3 DNA follows: TGTGCCAGCAGCCTCCCGGGACTAGCGGGGTCTGGCTCCTACGAGCAGTACTTC. It is translated as CASSLPGLAGSGSYEQYF.

This chain joins TRBV10-3 and TRBJ2-7; D is perhaps TRBD1 (6 bases). Trimming removed 4 bases from V and 1 base from J, with 23 bases in between. The CDR3 runs 18 residues. The germline V gene encodes CDR1 ENHRY and CDR2 SYGVKD. CDR3 in amino acids: CAISGPSTAAGASYEQYF. For the CDR3, the DNA is TGTGCCATCAGTGGCCCGTCAACAGCGGCAGGGGCGTCCTACGAGCAGTACTTC.

V and J are TRBV7-2 and TRBJ1-2; 8 positions match TRBD1. Looked up from germline, CDR1 is SGHTA and CDR2 is FQGNSA. The CDR3 is made up of 16 amino acids. Trimming cost V 8 bases and J 2 bases; bases outside gene matches: 13. CDR3 coding DNA: TGTGCCAGCTCAACTACTAAAGGGACAGGAAACTATGGCTACACCTTC. This sequence encodes CASSTTKGTGNYGYTF. Together with reference TRBV7-2 and TRBJ1-2, the CDR3 gives the full variable domain: GAGVSQSPSNKVTEKGKDVELRCDPISGHTALYWYRQSLGQGLEFLIYFQGNSAPDKSGLPSDRFSAERTGGSVSTLTIQRTQQEDSAVYLCASSTTKGTGNYGYTFGSGTRLTVV.

The count of this clone is one. The rearrangement joins TRBV18 to TRBJ2-3; D is unclear. Germline CDR1 is KGHSH and CDR2 is LQKENI. The CDR3 length is 11 residues. V lost 6 bases, J lost 2 bases, and 3 bases lay in between. The CDR3: CASSYTDTQYF. In nucleotides, the CDR3 is TGTGCCAGCTCCTACACAGATACGCAGTATTTT.

This clone occurred a few times. This chain connects TRBV27 to TRBJ1-5, with TRBD1 matching 11 bases. Trimming removed 10 bases from V and 2 bases from J; junction bases left unmatched: 10. This CDR3 is built from 16 residues. Germline lookup yields CDR1 MNHEY and CDR2 SMNVEV (reference sequence). This chain's CDR3 is CATSGTGGRRNQPQHF. The CDR3 region has the DNA TGTGCCACCTCCGGGACAGGGGGTCGGCGCAATCAGCCCCAGCATTTT.

The V call is TRBV9, the J call TRBJ2-1, with D perhaps TRBD2 (5 bases). The V end lost 7 bases, the J end lost 7 bases, and 15 bases lay between the germline ends. The germline CDR1 and CDR2 sequences are SGDLS and YYNGEE. The CDR3 runs to 13 residues. The chain's CDR3 is CASPASNTNEQFF. The CDR3 nucleotides are TGTGCCAGCCCGGCTAGCAATACGAATGAGCAGTTCTTC.

This clone was observed a single time. The chain couples TRBV4-3 to TRBJ2-7, with TRBD2 identical over 14 bases. The length of the CDR3 is 18 residues. The germline V gene has CDR1 LGHNA and CDR2 YSLEER. The V and J ends lost 1 base and 0 bases, in that order; junction bases with no gene match: 5. The CDR3 coding sequence is TGCGCCAGCAGCCAAGGGACTAGCGGGAGGACGAACTCCTACGAGCAGTACTTC. It specifies CASSQGTSGRTNSYEQYF.

The V and J genes are TRBV27 and TRBJ2-5, with D unresolved. This CDR3 is built from 15 residues. Germline lookup yields CDR1 MNHEY and CDR2 SMNVEV (reference sequence). V lost 6 bases to trimming and J lost 0 bases, with 14 bases between them. Here the CDR3 DNA reads TGTGCCAGCAGCTCTCTATTCTTGAACCAAGAGACCCAGTACTTC. It is translated as CASSSLFLNQETQYF.

The J gene is TRBJ2-3, the V gene TRBV20-1; 10 positions match TRBD1. There are 14 residues in the CDR3. Germline CDR1 and CDR2: DFQATT and SNEGSKA (reference sequence). The V gene end was trimmed by 3 bases and the J gene end by 3 bases; junction bases not matched to a gene: 3. The CDR3 DNA sequence: TGCAGTGCTAGTAGACAGGGGGCAACAGATACGCAGTATTTT. Its protein is CSASRQGATDTQYF.